The TCR beta chain under discussion was sequenced for a study of blood T cell repertoires in COVID-19. Study-wide context: T cells, B-cell-depleted T cells, or PBMCs provided the cDNA or gDNA that served as material.

In this sample, this clone turned up a few times. Here immunoSEQ multiplex PCR was the method, and the copy in TCRdb shows in-frame clones only, minus some. The table includes fewer than 250,000 clones, 90% detected once. The sequence was obtained from a man aged 25 to 45 who had been exposed to COVID-19. Sequenced: PBMCs or T cells enriched from blood (not recorded which).

CDR3 residues: CASSNGVETPQHF. The CDR3 bases are TGTGCCAGTAGTAACGGGGTGGAAACTCCCCAGCATTTT. The chain joins TRBV19 to TRBJ1-5; no clear D gene. The CDR3 extends over 13 amino acids. The germline gives CDR1 LNHDA, CDR2 SQIVND (reference sequence). Trimming left V 4 bases short and J 10 bases short, with 14 bases between.